This TCR beta chain was profiled in a study of T-cell reconstitution after alpha-beta-depleted transplantation in children. Whole-study results and caveats: Reportedly, alpha-beta T cells present about two months post-transplant originated from several hundred expanded clones of graft origin. Newly generated T cells supplied most T-cell counts and diversity one year post-transplant. Surviving thymic progenitors and recipient T cells were the source of high TCRbeta diversity at day 60 in some patients.

Preparation of the TCRbeta library used unique molecular identifiers. TCRdb re-called the PCR reads through MiXCR, storing one row per CDR3 protein. The data hold about 590,000 distinct CDR3 sequences, with 13% observed a single time. A few counts support this clonotype. Its target is not known. Germline lookup yields CDR1 MDHEN and CDR2 SYDVKM. V shed 0 bases, J shed 2 bases, and the junction held 7 bases outside the gene matches. There are 18 residues in the CDR3. The chain links TRBV28 to TRBJ2-2, with 9 bases aligning to TRBD2. Here the sequenced sample was PBMCs, mostly from graft donor cells, taken 360 days after TCRalphabeta/CD19-depleted stem cell transplant. This clonotype originated in a male patient between 10 and 17 years old who had a stem cell transplant for acute myeloid leukemia, so the T cells may come from the graft donor. In DNA form, the CDR3 reads TGTGCCAGCAGTTTATGGGGCGGTAGCGGGAGAAACACCGGGGAGCTGTTTTTT. This translates into CASSLWGGSGRNTGELFF.